The rows below give T cell receptor beta chains drawn from one sample of a study of cytomegalovirus exposure and HLA in healthy donors. This table comes from immunoSEQ multiplex PCR, and its TCRdb copy is limited to in-frame clones, with some not included. The data contain some 160,000 clones, about two thirds of them singletons. Sequenced: PBMCs. The origin of the receptors is a man in his 60s in good health and CMV-seronegative. CDR3s include the opening cysteine and the closing phenylalanine or tryptophan. A D gene is named only where the DNA matches it firmly. A row's size may be missing; if present it is once, few, many or a size class.

V gene,clone size,J gene,D gene,CDR3 protein,CDR3 DNA
TRBV5-1,.,TRBJ1-1,.,CASSPSNTEAFF,TGCGCCAGCAGCCCATCCAACACTGAAGCTTTCTTT
TRBV6-5,.,TRBJ2-7,.,CASTAPTYEQYF,TGTGCCAGCACCGCCCCTACCTACGAGCAGTACTTC
TRBV7-8,once,TRBJ2-3,TRBD2,CASSRSGSRADTQYF,TGTGCCAGCAGCCGCAGCGGGAGTAGGGCAGATACGCAGTATTTT
TRBV19,.,TRBJ2-7,.,CASSIAVAYEQYF,TGTGCCAGTAGTATAGCGGTAGCCTACGAGCAGTACTTC
TRBV11-3,.,TRBJ2-1,.,CASSFGRSGGNNEQFF,TGTGCCAGCAGCTTCGGGCGGAGTGGGGGCAACAATGAGCAGTTCTTC
TRBV4-1,.,TRBJ2-5,.,CASSQEGRGARQETQYF,TGCGCCAGCAGCCAGGAGGGTCGGGGGGCACGGCAAGAGACCCAGTACTTC
TRBV10-3,.,TRBJ2-7,TRBD2,CAIAPFTSGEQYF,TGTGCCATCGCCCCTTTTACTAGCGGCGAGCAGTACTTC
TRBV10-2,few,TRBJ1-5,TRBD1,CASSIGTEPQPQHF,TGCGCCAGCAGCATCGGGACAGAACCCCAGCCCCAGCATTTT
TRBV19,.,TRBJ1-3,TRBD1,CASDREAGNTIYF,TGTGCCAGCGACAGGGAGGCAGGAAACACCATATATTTT
TRBV28,few,TRBJ1-2,.,CASSLRAGTANYGYTF,TGTGCCAGCAGTTTAAGGGCGGGGACCGCTAACTATGGCTACACCTTC